This entry lists 19 T cell receptor beta chains sequenced from one sample in a study of early T cells in non-severe SARS-CoV-2 infection. TCRdb re-analysed the 5' RACE reads in MiXCR, keeping a single row per CDR3 protein. The data contain roughly 100,000 distinct CDR3 sequences, around 14% of them singletons. Sequencing input: whole blood. The receptors derive from an adult who was a healthcare worker with PCR-confirmed SARS-CoV-2 infection or an uninfected control (not recorded which).

Many counts were recorded for this clonotype. CDR3 amino acids: CASSYRQGGADTQYF. The CDR3 DNA follows: TGTGCCAGCAGTTATCGACAGGGGGGCGCAGATACGCAGTATTTT. J is TRBJ2-3 and V is TRBV6-6; 9 bases line up with TRBD1. Germline CDR1 reads MNHNY; CDR2 reads SVGAGI (reference sequence). Germline trimming cut 3 bases from V and 4 bases from J; bases unmatched to any gene: 5. This CDR3 comprises 15 residues.

This clonotype came up a few times. V and J are TRBV5-1 and TRBJ2-7; 8 nucleotides agree with TRBD1. Per germline, CDR1 SGHRS and CDR2 YFSETQ. J was trimmed by 3 bases and V by 4 bases; bases with no gene match: 6. The CDR3 has 14 amino acids. In nucleotides, the CDR3 is TGCGCCAGCAGCGCTGCGACAGGGGACTACGAGCAGTACTTC. It translates to CASSAATGDYEQYF.

The V and J genes are TRBV11-2 and TRBJ2-1; perhaps TRBD1 as D (6 bases). V lost 2 bases, J lost 8 bases, and 13 bases lay in between. CDR3 length: 14 amino acids. Per germline, CDR1 SGHAT and CDR2 FQNNGV. The CDR3 DNA follows: TGTGCCAGCAGCTTACAGGGGTTCTCGGATGAGCAGTTCTTC. Translated: CASSLQGFSDEQFF.

The gene calls are TRBV21-1 and TRBJ1-5. TRBV21-1 is a listed pseudogene. The CDR3 runs 18 residues. CDR3 nucleotide sequence: TGTGCCAGCAGCAAAGCTGGGGCAGAACACTATAGCAATCAGCCCCAGCATTTT. Amino acid sequence: CASSKAGAEHYSNQPQHF.

This clonotype was seen a few times. The rearrangement joins TRBV12-3 or TRBV12-4 to TRBJ1-5; TRBD1 matches at 7 bases. V lost 6 bases and J lost 4; bases outside the gene matches: 6. CDR3 length equals 14 residues. Here the CDR3 reads CASRFEQGNQPQHF. The CDR3 DNA sequence: TGTGCCAGCAGATTCGAACAGGGGAATCAGCCCCAGCATTTT.

This clonotype occurred a few times. This sequence joins TRBV19 and TRBJ2-2, with 8 bases identical to TRBD1. V was pared by 0 bases and J by 3 bases, with 6 bases of the junction left unmatched. The germline V gene has CDR1 LNHDA and CDR2 SQIVND (reference sequence). CDR3 length: 17 residues. CDR3 residues: CASSIDPQGVDTGELFF. The CDR3 DNA reads as TGTGCCAGTAGTATAGATCCACAGGGGGTGGACACCGGGGAGCTGTTTTTT.

This chain joins TRBV6-1 and TRBJ1-1, with a possible D match to TRBD1 (6 bases). Looked up from germline, CDR1 is MNHNS and CDR2 is SASEGT. This CDR3 spans 14 amino acids. V lost 5 bases and J 3 bases, leaving 13 bases between the germline ends. The CDR3 region is CASSLTGLDTEAFF. CDR3 DNA sequence: TGTGCCAGCAGTTTAACAGGGCTAGACACTGAAGCTTTCTTT.

The rearrangement links TRBV12-3 or TRBV12-4 to TRBJ2-1; TRBD2 is a possible D gene (5 bases). Trimming removed 5 bases at V and 0 bases at J, with 11 bases between. The CDR3 extends over 15 amino acids. The CDR3 DNA reads as TGTGCCAGCAGTCTAAGCGGAGACTCCTACAATGAGCAGTTCTTC. Its translation is CASSLSGDSYNEQFF.

The CDR3 nucleotides read TGCAGCGTTCCCTGGACAGGGAGAGGGGAGACCCAGTACTTC. Its translation is CSVPWTGRGETQYF. V and J are TRBV29-1 and TRBJ2-5; 8 positions match TRBD1. J was trimmed by 5 bases and V by 5 bases; bases with no gene match: 10. Germline V gene lookup returns CDR1 SQVTM and CDR2 ANQGSEA. CDR3 length equals 14 residues.

V gene TRBV4-1 combines with J gene TRBJ2-7, with a tentative D call TRBD1 (5 bases). Germline CDR1 and CDR2: MGHRA and YSYEKL. The length of the CDR3 is 13 residues. Trimming took off 4 bases at V and 2 bases at J, with 9 bases between the two ends. The CDR3 bases are TGCGCCAGCAGCCCTGACAGAACCTACGAGCAGTACTTC. Translated: CASSPDRTYEQYF.

For this clonotype: A much larger clonotype is one base distant, so this may be a read error. V usage is TRBV7-8 and J usage is TRBJ1-1, with TRBD1 matching over 12 bases. Trimming at V came to 5 bases and at J to 10 bases, leaving 5 bases not matched to a gene. The CDR3 has 13 residues. Germline V gives CDR1 SGHVS, CDR2 FQNEAQ. The CDR3 loop is CASSPGTGGIAFF. The CDR3 DNA follows: TGTGCCAGCAGCCCCGGGACAGGGGGCATAGCTTTCTTT.

About this clonotype itself: Its ends do not fully match the called genes, so a read error is possible. The chain employs TRBV3-1 and TRBJ2-2, with D possibly matching TRBD2 (6 bases). This CDR3 is 13 amino acids long. Germline loops: CDR1 LGHDT, CDR2 YNNKEL (reference sequence). CDR3 nucleotide sequence: TGTACCAGCACGGAGGGGAGCACCGGGGAGCTGTTTTTT. Translation gives CTSTEGSTGELFF.

A word on this clonotype: A read error may be the cause here, since a much bigger clone is one base away. The chain joins TRBV20-1 to TRBJ2-1, with D perhaps matching TRBD2 (5 bases). V gave up 6 bases and J gave up 0 bases, with 12 bases separating them. Germline V gives CDR1 DFQATT, CDR2 SNEGSKA (reference sequence). This CDR3 has 14 residues. The CDR3 here is CSAMGGLSYNEQFF. The CDR3 bases are TGCAGTGCAATGGGCGGGCTCTCCTACAATGAGCAGTTCTTC.

The chain couples TRBV29-1 to TRBJ1-2; D is ambiguous. The CDR3 contains 13 residues. Trimming stripped 4 bases from V and 8 bases from J, with 17 bases between. CDR1 and CDR2 (germline): SQVTM, ANQGSEA. This chain's CDR3 is CSVGGRTAGGYTF. The CDR3 bases are TGCAGCGTTGGAGGACGGACCGCGGGAGGCTACACCTTC.

This chain's CDR3 is CASSFYEQYF. The CDR3 DNA follows: TGTGCCAGCAGCTTCTACGAGCAGTACTTC. V is TRBV11-2 and J is TRBJ2-7; D is uncertain. Trimming stripped 3 bases from V and 3 bases from J, with 0 bases between. CDR1 is SGHAT, CDR2 FQNNGV, per germline. The CDR3 is 10 amino acids.

This clonotype has more than one count but fewer than ten. The chain carries TRBV28 and TRBJ2-2; D unresolved. The CDR3 totals 15 residues. The V gene's germline CDR1 is MDHEN and CDR2 SYDVKM. With 4 bases removed from V and 7 bases from J, the gap between germline ends came to 16 bases. In DNA, the CDR3 is TGTGCCAGCAGTTCACTCAAACTCAGAGGCGGGGAGCTGTTTTTT. It specifies CASSSLKLRGGELFF.

This clonotype was recorded many times. The chain links TRBV6-5 to TRBJ2-1; D gene unclear. The germline gives CDR1 MNHEY, CDR2 SVGAGI. Trimming took 0 bases from V and 5 from J, leaving 11 bases between them. This CDR3 comprises 15 residues. The DNA for the CDR3 is TGTGCCAGCAGTTACTCCCGGAAAGTGGACAATGAGCAGTTCTTC. Translation: CASSYSRKVDNEQFF.

There are a few counts of this clonotype. V usage is TRBV28 and J usage is TRBJ1-1; D remains ambiguous. Trimming removed 8 bases from V and 3 bases from J, with 7 bases in between. This CDR3 has 11 residues. Per the germline V gene, CDR1 is MDHEN and CDR2 is SYDVKM. The chain's CDR3 is CASVRDTEAFF. The CDR3 DNA reads as TGTGCCAGCGTTCGCGACACTGAAGCTTTCTTT.

This clonotype was seen a few times. The chain joins TRBV3-1 to TRBJ1-3; the D is unclear. Germline values: CDR1 LGHDT, CDR2 YNNKEL (reference sequence). V was pared by 4 bases and J by 8 bases, with 12 bases between. CDR3 length: 13 amino acids. The CDR3 here is CASSLRTVDTIYF. CDR3 bases: TGTGCCAGCAGCCTCAGAACAGTAGACACCATATATTTT.